This TCR beta chain originates from a study of T-cell reconstitution after alpha-beta-depleted transplantation in children. Unique molecular identifiers were incorporated during preparation of the TCRbeta library. TCRdb re-derived calls from the PCR reads in MiXCR, one entry per CDR3 protein. The repertoire includes almost 400,000 distinct CDR3 sequences, over 20% of them detected once, and less than 4.5% sits in the top ten. After removal of 2 bases from V and 5 bases from J, the junction contained 2 bases not matched to a gene. CDR3 length: 14 residues. The sequenced sample was PBMCs from the stem cell graft donor, obtained from the stem cell graft. The origin of this receptor is a human donor who donated a stem cell graft to a child with acute myeloid leukemia. This chain joins TRBV12-3 or TRBV12-4 and TRBJ2-7, with TRBD2 matching 11 bases. The CDR3 spells CASSLTSGSHEQYF. For the CDR3, the DNA is TGTGCCAGCAGTTTAACTAGCGGGAGCCACGAGCAGTACTTC.